The clone carrying this T cell receptor (beta chain) was seen once. Amplification used 60 Vbeta primers and 13 Jbeta primers. Produced via immunoSEQ multiplex PCR; TCRdb's table is partial and in-frame only. The sample consists of 110,000 or so clones, about 64% of them appearing once. The V end lost 4 bases, the J end lost 1 base, and 9 bases lay between the germline ends. The CDR3 spans 15 residues. Germline CDR1 reads SGHRS; CDR2 reads YFSETQ. This sample was included in a study of cytomegalovirus exposure and HLA in healthy donors. Material for sequencing was PBMCs. The TCR sequence derives from a man in his late teens or twenties in good health and CMV-seropositive. The J gene is TRBJ2-6, the V gene TRBV5-1; D might be TRBD1 (6 bases). The CDR3: CASSVTGSGANVLTF. The CDR3 nucleotides read TGCGCCAGCAGCGTAACAGGGTCTGGGGCCAACGTCCTGACTTTC.